The 18 T cell receptor beta chains below come from one sample, sequenced in a study of T cells in Graves' hyperthyroidism and ophthalmopathy. RNA transcripts yielded amplified TCR beta CDR3 regions. Carried out on the TCR CDR3, a first-round RT-PCR used the HTBI primer set. TCRdb re-called the multiplex PCR reads with MiXCR, one entry per CDR3 protein. The sample has approximately 620,000 distinct CDR3 sequences, around 14% seen once; the top ten hold roughly 5.5%. The sample consisted of blood. The receptors come from a woman in her thirties with Graves' hyperthyroidism that later progressed to Graves' ophthalmopathy.

This clonotype was detected ten times or more. The chain is built from TRBV19 and TRBJ2-5; the D gene is possibly TRBD1 (8 bases). Per the germline V gene, CDR1 is LNHDA and CDR2 is SQIVND (reference sequence). The CDR3 length is 16 residues. Trimming shortened V by 5 bases and J by 5 bases, and 21 bases separated the two germline ends. CDR3 protein: CASSPWTGRVLETQYF. As DNA, the CDR3 is TGTGCCAGTAGTCCATGGACAGGGAGGGTCTTGGAGACCCAGTACTTC.

This clonotype was seen at least ten times. V usage is TRBV7-3 and J usage is TRBJ2-1, with D uncertain. This CDR3 has 13 residues. Germline CDR1 reads SGHTA; CDR2 reads FQGTGA. Trimming pared 0 bases from V and 8 bases from J, leaving 8 bases between. CDR3 loop: CASSLTREDEQFF. DNA of the CDR3: TGTGCCAGCAGCTTAACAAGGGAAGATGAGCAGTTCTTC. The complete variable domain, with remaining parts taken from reference TRBV7-3 and TRBJ2-1, reads GAGVSQTPSNKVTEKGKYVELRCDPISGHTALYWYRQSLGQGPEFLIYFQGTGAADDSGLPNDRFFAVRPEGSVSTLKIQRTERGDSAVYLCASSLTREDEQFFGPGTRLTVL.

The chain joins TRBV18 to TRBJ2-6; 9 bases fit TRBD1. Germline V lookup: CDR1 KGHSH, CDR2 LQKENI. The V segment lost 3 bases and the J segment 0 bases; nucleotides outside the gene matches: 12. The CDR3 covers 20 residues. The CDR3 here is CASSPIRDREGGSGANVLTF. In DNA form, the CDR3 reads TGTGCCAGCTCACCGATCCGGGACAGGGAGGGAGGCTCTGGGGCCAACGTCCTGACTTTC. Full variable domain (outside the CDR3, taken from reference TRBV18 and TRBJ2-6): NAGVMQNPRHLVRRRGQEARLRCSPMKGHSHVYWYRQLPEEGLKFMVYLQKENIIDESGMPKERFSAEFPKEGPSILRIQQVVRGDSAAYFCASSPIRDREGGSGANVLTFGAGSRLTVL.

V usage is TRBV5-1 and J usage is TRBJ1-1, with TRBD1 identical over 11 bases. The V gene end was trimmed by 4 bases and the J gene end by 4 bases; junction bases not matched to a gene: 6. The germline gives CDR1 SGHRS, CDR2 YFSETQ. The CDR3 runs 15 residues. The CDR3 region is CASSQGTGGLTEAFF. In nucleotides, the CDR3 is TGCGCCAGCAGCCAAGGGACAGGGGGGCTCACTGAAGCTTTCTTT.

This clonotype was counted between two and nine times. The V gene is TRBV10-2, the J gene TRBJ2-7; 10 bases are shared with TRBD1. J lost 4 bases, V lost 10 bases, and 7 bases had no gene match. Germline lookup yields CDR1 WSHSY and CDR2 SAAADI. The CDR3 loop spans 13 amino acids. The CDR3 is CATRDRGAYEQYF. Here the CDR3 DNA reads TGCGCCACCCGGGACAGGGGCGCTTACGAGCAGTACTTC.

This chain links TRBV2 with TRBJ1-1; 9 bases map to TRBD1. CDR1 is SNHLY and CDR2 is FYNNEI in the germline V gene. V shed 5 bases, J shed 3 bases, and the junction held 4 bases outside the gene matches. This CDR3 comprises 14 residues. The CDR3 DNA is TGTGCCAGCAGTTCCGGGACAGGGCACACTGAAGCTTTCTTT. This encodes CASSSGTGHTEAFF.

This clonotype was detected a few times. V usage is TRBV15 and J usage is TRBJ2-7, with 7 bases fitting TRBD1. J was trimmed by 2 bases and V by 3 bases; bases with no gene match: 7. The CDR3 sequence is 15 residues long. CDR1 is LNHNV, CDR2 YYDKDF, per germline (reference sequence). The CDR3 sequence is CATSSAGTATYEQYF. CDR3 DNA sequence: TGTGCCACCAGCAGCGCCGGGACAGCCACCTACGAGCAGTACTTC.

This clonotype was counted a few times. The V and J genes are TRBV20-1 and TRBJ2-5, with 7 bases lining up with TRBD1. J lost 11 bases, V lost 3 bases, and 12 bases had no gene match. The CDR3 is made up of 13 amino acids. Germline values: CDR1 DFQATT, CDR2 SNEGSKA (reference sequence). The CDR3 sequence: CSASDPGQLLQYF. For the CDR3, the DNA is TGCAGTGCTAGTGACCCGGGACAGCTGCTTCAGTACTTC.

This clonotype was seen many times. The chain joins TRBV9 to TRBJ2-3, with a tentative D call TRBD1 (5 bases). This CDR3 is 14 amino acids long. Germline assignment: CDR1 SGDLS and CDR2 YYNGEE. With 6 bases removed from V and 2 bases from J, the gap between germline ends came to 13 bases. The CDR3 DNA sequence: TGTGCCAGCACGGAACCAGGGAACACAGATACGCAGTATTTT. Amino acids: CASTEPGNTDTQYF.

In this sample, this clonotype turned up a few times. V and J are TRBV6-1 and TRBJ2-2; 9 nucleotides match TRBD1. Unmatched junction bases numbered 10, after V lost 5 bases and J lost 3 bases. This CDR3 spans 17 amino acids. The V gene's germline CDR1 is MNHNS and CDR2 SASEGT. CDR3 coding DNA: TGTGCCAGCAGTAAGCAAGACAGGGGGTATGACACCGGGGAGCTGTTTTTT. This encodes CASSKQDRGYDTGELFF.

This clonotype has at least ten counts. The CDR3 region has the DNA TGTGCCAGCAGTCTCAGGAGGGGTAGCACTGAAGCTTTCTTT. Residues: CASSLRRGSTEAFF. This chain connects TRBV6-1 to TRBJ1-1; weak D call: TRBD1 (5 bases). Per the germline V gene, CDR1 is MNHNS and CDR2 is SASEGT. The germline V and J ends were trimmed by 5 bases and 4 bases, with 14 bases remaining between them. The length of the CDR3 is 14 residues.

This clonotype showed up many times. The J gene is TRBJ2-1, the V gene TRBV5-1; weak D call: TRBD2 (5 bases). V was trimmed by 5 bases and J by 8 bases, leaving 8 bases between them. CDR3 size: 11 residues. Germline V gene lookup returns CDR1 SGHRS and CDR2 YFSETQ. CDR3 nucleotide sequence: TGCGCCAGCAGGGGCGGGCATGAGCAGTTCTTC. Its translation: CASRGGHEQFF.

This clonotype has a count of ten or more. CDR3 bases: TGCAGTGCTAGAGGACGGGCGGGAACTGCCTCCTACGAGCAGTACTTC. It specifies CSARGRAGTASYEQYF. The chain combines TRBV20-1 with TRBJ2-7, with a possible D match to TRBD2 (6 bases). This CDR3 comprises 16 residues. CDR1 is DFQATT, CDR2 SNEGSKA, per germline (reference sequence). V was shortened by 1 base and J by 0 bases, with 16 bases between the two germline ends.

The chain carries TRBV15 and TRBJ2-1; 12 nucleotides match TRBD2. V lost 1 base, J lost 10 bases, and 8 bases stayed unmatched. This CDR3 comprises 16 residues. Germline V gene lookup returns CDR1 LNHNV and CDR2 YYDKDF (reference sequence). The CDR3 DNA sequence: TGTGCCACCAGCAGAGGTACCGGGACTAGCGGGTACGAGCAGTTCTTC. It translates to CATSRGTGTSGYEQFF.

This clonotype was observed at least ten times. The chain employs TRBV28 and TRBJ2-5; possibly TRBD2 for D (5 bases). Germline CDR1 and CDR2: MDHEN and SYDVKM. V lost 8 bases and J 7 bases, leaving 11 bases between the germline ends. The CDR3 loop spans 11 amino acids. This chain's CDR3 is CASGRPGTQYF. DNA of the CDR3: TGTGCCAGCGGGAGACCTGGGACCCAGTACTTC.

This clonotype was detected only a few times. The rearrangement links TRBV6-1 to TRBJ2-1; possible D gene TRBD2, 6 bases. This CDR3 has 14 amino acids. The V end was cut by 8 bases, the J end by 9 bases, with 20 bases between. Germline V gives CDR1 MNHNS, CDR2 SASEGT. The CDR3 region has the DNA TGTGCCAGCCGATATCGGCGGGATGGTTCTGAGCAGTTCTTC. Its protein product is CASRYRRDGSEQFF.

This clonotype has only a few counts. The V call is TRBV2, the J call TRBJ1-3, with D possibly TRBD1 on 5 matching bases. The CDR3 length is 15 residues. Germline V gene sequence: CDR1 SNHLY, CDR2 FYNNEI. Trimming removed 7 bases from V and 0 bases from J, with 13 bases in between. The CDR3 protein is CASTRSDISGNTIYF. CDR3 nucleotides: TGTGCCAGCACCCGATCGGACATCTCTGGAAACACCATATATTTT.

The chain couples TRBV28 to TRBJ2-1; TRBD1 is a possible D gene (5 bases). Trimming pared 8 bases from V and 0 bases from J, leaving 11 bases between. The CDR3 is 14 residues long. The germline V gene encodes CDR1 MDHEN and CDR2 SYDVKM. The CDR3 DNA reads as TGTGCCAGCTTCGACAGAAGCTCCTACAATGAGCAGTTCTTC. It is translated as CASFDRSSYNEQFF. Supplemented by reference TRBV28 and TRBJ2-1, the full variable domain reads DVKVTQSSRYLVKRTGEKVFLECVQDMDHENMFWYRQDPGLGLRLIYFSYDVKMKEKGDIPEGYSVSREKKERFSLILESASTNQTSMYLCASFDRSSYNEQFFGPGTRLTVL.